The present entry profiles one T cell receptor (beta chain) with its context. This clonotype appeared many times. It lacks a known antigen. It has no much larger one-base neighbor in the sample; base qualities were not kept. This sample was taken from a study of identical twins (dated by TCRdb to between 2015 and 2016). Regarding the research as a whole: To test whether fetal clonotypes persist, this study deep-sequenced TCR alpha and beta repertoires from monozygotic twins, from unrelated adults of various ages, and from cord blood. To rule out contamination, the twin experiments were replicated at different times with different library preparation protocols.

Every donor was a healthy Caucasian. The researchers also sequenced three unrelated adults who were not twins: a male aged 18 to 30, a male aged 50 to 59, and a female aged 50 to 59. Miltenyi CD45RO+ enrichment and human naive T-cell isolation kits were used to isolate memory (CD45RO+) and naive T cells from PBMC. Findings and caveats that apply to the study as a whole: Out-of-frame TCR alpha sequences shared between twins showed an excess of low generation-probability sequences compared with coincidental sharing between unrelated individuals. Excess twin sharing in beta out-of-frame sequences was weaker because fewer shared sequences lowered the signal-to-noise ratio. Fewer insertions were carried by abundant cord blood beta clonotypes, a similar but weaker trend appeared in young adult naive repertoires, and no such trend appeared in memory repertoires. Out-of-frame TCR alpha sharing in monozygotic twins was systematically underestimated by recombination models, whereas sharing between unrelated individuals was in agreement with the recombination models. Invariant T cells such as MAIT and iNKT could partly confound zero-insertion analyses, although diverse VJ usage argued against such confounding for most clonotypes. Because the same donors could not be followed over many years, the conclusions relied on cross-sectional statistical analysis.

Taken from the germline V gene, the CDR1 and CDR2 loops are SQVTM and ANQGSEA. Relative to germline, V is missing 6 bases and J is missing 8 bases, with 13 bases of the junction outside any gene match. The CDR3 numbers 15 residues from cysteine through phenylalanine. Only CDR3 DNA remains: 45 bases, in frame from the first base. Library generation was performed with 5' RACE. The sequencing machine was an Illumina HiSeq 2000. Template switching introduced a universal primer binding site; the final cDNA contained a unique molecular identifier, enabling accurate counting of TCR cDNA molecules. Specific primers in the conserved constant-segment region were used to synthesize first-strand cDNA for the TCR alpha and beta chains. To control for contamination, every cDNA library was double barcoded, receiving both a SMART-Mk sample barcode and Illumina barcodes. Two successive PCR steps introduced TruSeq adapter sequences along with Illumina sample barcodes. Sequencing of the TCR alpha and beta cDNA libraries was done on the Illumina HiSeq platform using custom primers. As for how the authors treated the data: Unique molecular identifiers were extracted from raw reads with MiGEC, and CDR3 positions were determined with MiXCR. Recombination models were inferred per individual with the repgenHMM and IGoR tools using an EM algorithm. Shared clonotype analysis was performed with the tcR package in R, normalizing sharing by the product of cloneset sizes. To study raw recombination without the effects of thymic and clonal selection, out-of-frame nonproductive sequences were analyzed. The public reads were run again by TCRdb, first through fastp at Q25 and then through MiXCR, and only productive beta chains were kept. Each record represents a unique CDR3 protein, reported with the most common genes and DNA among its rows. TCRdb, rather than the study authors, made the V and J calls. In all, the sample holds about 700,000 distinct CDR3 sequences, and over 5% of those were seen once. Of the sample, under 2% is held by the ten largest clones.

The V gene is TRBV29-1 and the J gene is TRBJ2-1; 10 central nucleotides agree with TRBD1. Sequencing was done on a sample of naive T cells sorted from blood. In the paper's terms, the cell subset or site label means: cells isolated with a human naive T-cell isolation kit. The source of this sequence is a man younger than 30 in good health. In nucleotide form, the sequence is TGCAGCGTCGACGGAATTGGACAGGGGGGGGATGAGCAGTTCTTC. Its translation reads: CSVDGIGQGGDEQFF.